Each of the 4 T cell receptor beta chains below was sequenced from the same sample in a study of Ad26.COV2.S vaccination and SARS-CoV-2 variants. Measured with immunoSEQ multiplex PCR; TCRdb has only the in-frame clones, and not every one. The data hold 300,000 to 350,000 clones, with about 88% observed a single time. Treatment noted: around 19 received Ad26.COV2.S at low or high dose, single or two shots; five or six received placebo; per-sample allocation not given. Sampling took place 63 days after the first vaccine or placebo injection. This specimen was peripheral blood, taken in a trial of Ad26.COV2.S vaccine versus placebo. These receptors were obtained from a person between 18 and 59 years old who received the Ad26.COV2.S COVID-19 vaccine or a placebo.

The chain joins TRBV2 to TRBJ2-1; possibly TRBD2 for D (6 bases). Germline V CDR1 and CDR2: SNHLY, FYNNEI. Trimming stripped 7 bases from V and 9 bases from J, with 19 bases between. CDR3 length: 14 residues. The DNA of the CDR3 is TGTGCCAGCAATGCGGGATTGCAAGAAGGTGAGCAGTTCTTC. The encoded protein is CASNAGLQEGEQFF.

The V gene is TRBV11-3, the J gene TRBJ2-7; D could derive from TRBD1 or TRBD2 (6 bases each). CDR1 and CDR2 from the germline V gene are SGHNT and YENEEA. This CDR3 region has 12 residues. The V end was cut by 8 bases, the J end by 5 bases, with 13 bases between. The CDR3 DNA follows: TGTGCCAGCCAGGGGAGGAGGAACGAGCAGTACTTC. Amino acids: CASQGRRNEQYF.

The V and J genes are TRBV6-6 and TRBJ2-2; tentative D call: TRBD1 (6 bases). The CDR3 extends over 13 amino acids. With 5 bases removed from V and 4 bases from J, the gap between germline ends came to 8 bases. CDR1 and CDR2 from the germline V gene are MNHNY and SVGAGI (reference sequence). CDR3 residues: CASSRTATGELFF. The DNA of the CDR3 is TGTGCCAGCAGTCGGACAGCCACCGGGGAGCTGTTTTTT.

J is TRBJ1-5 and V is TRBV7-4; TRBD1 agrees at 7 bases. V shed 5 bases and J 4 bases; nucleotides not matched to a gene: 8. This CDR3 has 15 residues. Germline CDR1 reads SGHVT; CDR2 reads SQSDAQ. The CDR3 DNA is TGTGCCAGCAGCCCCCGACGGGACAGTAATCAGCCCCAGCATTTT. Its protein is CASSPRRDSNQPQHF.